These 13 T cell receptor beta chains came from one sample sequenced in a study of cytomegalovirus exposure and HLA in healthy donors. Primers: 60 Vbeta forward and 13 Jbeta reverse. Here immunoSEQ multiplex PCR was the method, and the copy in TCRdb shows in-frame clones only, minus some. Of about 200,000 clones detected, over 75% appear once; the ten largest clones hold 1.5% to 2%. Sequenced input: PBMCs. The origin of the receptors is a man aged 18-30 years in good health and CMV-seronegative.

The V and J genes are TRBV11-2 and TRBJ2-2, with TRBD2 matching 7 bases. J was trimmed by 1 base and V by 1 base; bases with no gene match: 6. CDR1 SGHAT and CDR2 FQNNGV come from the germline V gene. The CDR3 spans 17 residues. CDR3 loop: CASSLGPSGMNTGELFF. The DNA of the CDR3 is TGTGCCAGCAGCTTAGGGCCCAGCGGGATGAACACCGGGGAGCTGTTTTTT. The whole variable domain, filled in from reference TRBV11-2 and TRBJ2-2, reads EAGVAQSPRYKIIEKRQSVAFWCNPISGHATLYWYQQILGQGPKLLIQFQNNGVVDDSQLPKDRFSAERLKGVDSTLKIQPAKLEDSAVYLCASSLGPSGMNTGELFFGEGSRLTVL.

The chain employs TRBV7-3 and TRBJ2-7; 9 bases are a match to TRBD1. The ends lost 1 base at V and 3 bases at J; junction bases unmatched: 4. This CDR3 region has 15 residues. CDR1 is SGHTA, CDR2 FQGTGA, per germline. CDR3 residues: CASSLSDRGFYEQYF. For the CDR3, the DNA is TGTGCCAGCAGCTTAAGCGACAGGGGGTTCTACGAGCAGTACTTC.

V usage is TRBV27 and J usage is TRBJ1-5, with TRBD1 as a possible D gene (6 bases). Germline V lookup: CDR1 MNHEY, CDR2 SMNVEV (reference sequence). The length of the CDR3 is 16 residues. V was pared by 1 base and J by 3 bases, with 13 bases between. The CDR3 sequence is CASSLLGGVTNQPQHF. The CDR3 region has the DNA TGTGCCAGCAGTTTATTAGGGGGGGTCACCAATCAGCCCCAGCATTTT.

The sample holds a few counts of this clone. The rearrangement links TRBV4-1 to TRBJ1-5, with 9 positions matching TRBD1. Germline V CDR1 and CDR2: MGHRA, YSYEKL. The V and J ends lost 4 bases and 0 bases, in that order; junction bases with no gene match: 1. The CDR3 consists of 15 residues. The DNA for the CDR3 is TGCGCCAGCAGCCTACAGGGGGCTAGCAATCAGCCCCAGCATTTT. The encoded protein is CASSLQGASNQPQHF.

This chain links TRBV9 with TRBJ2-2, with 7 nucleotides matching TRBD2. V shed 2 bases, J shed 0 bases, and the junction held 16 bases outside the gene matches. CDR1 SGDLS and CDR2 YYNGEE come from the germline V gene. CDR3 length: 20 amino acids. CDR3 sequence: CASSVGGLAGEWSNTGELFF. CDR3 coding DNA: TGTGCCAGCAGCGTGGGGGGATTGGCGGGAGAATGGTCGAACACCGGGGAGCTGTTTTTT.

This chain links TRBV7-9 with TRBJ2-1; 7 bases line up with TRBD1. Unmatched junction bases numbered 7, after V lost 1 base and J lost 1 base. Germline V gene data show CDR1 as SEHNR and CDR2 as FQNEAQ (reference sequence). The CDR3 runs to 17 residues. CDR3 bases: TGTGCCAGCAGCTTAGGTTTAGGGGGACAGTCCTACAATGAGCAGTTCTTC. Protein sequence: CASSLGLGGQSYNEQFF.

In its sample, this clone was seen a few times. The chain couples TRBV7-8 to TRBJ2-5; 7 bases agree with TRBD2. The CDR3 extends over 15 amino acids. J gave up 1 base and V 7 bases, and 9 bases lay outside the gene matches. The germline CDR1 and CDR2 sequences are SGHVS and FQNEAQ. This CDR3 reads CASTSRDYLQETQYF. The CDR3, as DNA: TGTGCCAGCACCTCCCGGGACTATCTCCAAGAGACCCAGTACTTC.

The chain recombines TRBV12-5 with TRBJ2-3; D may be TRBD2 (5 bases). This CDR3 has 14 amino acids. V gave up 4 bases and J gave up 8 bases, with 16 bases separating them. Germline assignment: CDR1 LGHNT and CDR2 FRNRAP. Here the CDR3 DNA reads TGTGCTAGTGGTTCCGGAGGAATCTCCGGTACGCAGTATTTT. Translation gives CASGSGGISGTQYF.

The chain has TRBV5-5 and TRBJ2-5; 10 bases map to TRBD2. V gave up 4 bases and J gave up 4 bases; unmatched junction bases: 22. The CDR3 length is 20 residues. Looked up from germline, CDR1 is SGHKS and CDR2 is YYEKEE (reference sequence). The CDR3: CASSLRGVAGGLSPTETQYF. The CDR3 coding sequence is TGTGCCAGCAGCCTGCGGGGGGTAGCGGGGGGACTCTCCCCCACAGAGACCCAGTACTTC.

The chain recombines TRBV19 with TRBJ2-7; 7 bases are shared with TRBD1. J lost 4 bases, V lost 4 bases, and 13 bases had no gene match. There are 16 residues in the CDR3. Germline V lookup: CDR1 LNHDA, CDR2 SQIVND (reference sequence). In nucleotides, the CDR3 is TGTGCCAGTAGTACAGGTCCCCGGGACAGCGTTTACGAGCAGTACTTC. Its protein is CASSTGPRDSVYEQYF. Variable domain in full (rest from reference TRBV19 and TRBJ2-7): DGGITQSPKYLFRKEGQNVTLSCEQNLNHDAMYWYRQDPGQGLRLIYYSQIVNDFQKGDIAEGYSVSREKKESFPLTVTSAQKNPTAFYLCASSTGPRDSVYEQYFGPGTRLTVT.

J is TRBJ2-1 and V is TRBV5-4; no definite D call. The V gene lost 0 bases and the J gene lost 2 bases, with 12 bases spanning the gap. The CDR3 extends over 16 amino acids. The germline CDR1 and CDR2 sequences are SGHNT and YYREEE (reference sequence). The CDR3, as DNA: TGTGCCAGCAGCTTGGATTCGGCAGGTACCTACAATGAGCAGTTCTTC. Amino acid sequence: CASSLDSAGTYNEQFF.

The V gene is TRBV28, the J gene TRBJ2-7; TRBD2 aligns across 7 bases. Germline V gives CDR1 MDHEN, CDR2 SYDVKM. V shed 5 bases and J 1 base; nucleotides not matched to a gene: 2. The length of the CDR3 is 13 residues. This CDR3 reads CASSPGGSYEQYF. The CDR3 DNA reads TGTGCCAGCAGTCCCGGGGGGTCCTACGAGCAGTACTTC.

The rearrangement joins TRBV11-2 to TRBJ2-1, with 12 bases lining up with TRBD1. The CDR3 length is 17 residues. Germline loops: CDR1 SGHAT, CDR2 FQNNGV. Unmatched junction bases numbered 9, after V lost 2 bases and J lost 7 bases. CDR3 sequence: CASSLNLGQGATNEQFF. CDR3 DNA: TGTGCCAGCAGCTTAAATTTGGGACAGGGGGCGACAAATGAGCAGTTCTTC.